What follows are 29 T cell receptor beta chains derived from one specimen sequenced in a study of T cell responses to AZD1222 COVID-19 vaccine. Assay used: immunoSEQ multiplex PCR; TCRdb lists only in-frame clones, some missing. The sample yields some 66,000 clones, roughly 90% seen once. This specimen consisted of peripheral blood, obtained on day 0 of AZD1222 vaccination. The receptors shown here come from an adult in good health.

This clone has a handful of counts. The chain employs TRBV4-1 and TRBJ2-7; 9 bases line up with TRBD1. Trimming cost V 4 bases and J 3 bases; bases outside gene matches: 13. The CDR3 consists of 17 residues. The germline gives CDR1 MGHRA, CDR2 YSYEKL. CDR3 sequence: CASSLSGTGPSFYEQYF. CDR3 bases: TGCGCCAGCAGCCTATCCGGGACAGGGCCATCTTTCTACGAGCAGTACTTC.

The chain couples TRBV18 to TRBJ1-4; 7 bases are shared with TRBD1. The V segment lost 9 bases and the J segment 6 bases; nucleotides outside the gene matches: 7. The CDR3 runs 13 residues. CDR1 is KGHSH and CDR2 is LQKENI in the germline V gene. The CDR3 protein is CASSGTADEKLFF. Written as DNA, the CDR3 is TGTGCCAGTTCCGGGACAGCCGATGAAAAACTGTTTTTT.

The J gene is TRBJ1-4, the V gene TRBV7-2, with 11 positions matching TRBD1. J lost 6 bases, V lost 5 bases, and 2 bases had no gene match. Germline CDR1 SGHTA, CDR2 FQGNSA. The CDR3 runs to 14 residues. In DNA form, the CDR3 reads TGTGCCAGCAGCCGGGACAGGGGGGATGAAAAACTGTTTTTT. Protein: CASSRDRGDEKLFF.

This rearrangement joins TRBV15 to TRBJ1-6; TRBD1 might be the D (5 bases). The CDR3 is made up of 14 amino acids. Germline V lookup: CDR1 LNHNV, CDR2 YYDKDF (reference sequence). V gave up 2 bases and J gave up 11 bases, with 13 bases separating them. CDR3 protein: CATSRPLGAAPLHF. For the CDR3, the DNA is TGTGCCACCAGCAGACCTCTCGGGGCCGCACCCCTCCACTTT.

This rearrangement joins TRBV3-1 (or the pseudogene TRBV3-2) to TRBJ2-7, with unresolved D. The ends were cut back, 1 base at V and 3 bases at J, with 4 bases in the middle. From germline, CDR1 is LGHDT and CDR2 YNNKEL (reference sequence). The CDR3 sequence is 12 residues long. CDR3 nucleotides: TGTGCCAGCAGCCAAGTCCACTACGAGCAGTACTTC. It encodes CASSQVHYEQYF.

The chain is built from TRBV10-3 and TRBJ2-5; the D gene is possibly TRBD1 (5 bases). V was cut by 5 bases and J by 4 bases, with 8 bases left in between. This CDR3 region has 12 residues. Germline CDR1 reads ENHRY; CDR2 reads SYGVKD. The chain's CDR3 is CAISSGAETQYF. The DNA of the CDR3 is TGTGCCATCAGTAGTGGGGCAGAGACCCAGTACTTC.

The CDR3 coding sequence is TGTGCCAGCAGCTTGCGGCAGAACCAAGAGACCCAGTACTTC. Translation: CASSLRQNQETQYF. This chain joins TRBV5-5 and TRBJ2-5; D not certain. V was cut by 1 base and J by 0 bases, with 7 bases left in between. This CDR3 region has 14 residues. Germline CDR1 and CDR2: SGHKS and YYEKEE (reference sequence). Complete variable domain (other parts from reference TRBV5-5 and TRBJ2-5): DAGVTQSPTHLIKTRGQQVTLRCSPISGHKSVSWYQQVLGQGPQFIFQYYEKEERGRGNFPDRFSARQFPNYSSELNVNALLLGDSALYLCASSLRQNQETQYFGPGTRLLVL.

CDR3 sequence (DNA): TGTGCCAGCAGCCCAGGGGGGGGCTCTAACTATGGCTACACCTTC. Its protein product is CASSPGGGSNYGYTF. V and J are TRBV28 and TRBJ1-2; 7 bases fit TRBD1. Germline CDR1 reads MDHEN; CDR2 reads SYDVKM. Germline trimming cut 6 bases from V and 0 bases from J; bases unmatched to any gene: 7. The CDR3 length is 15 residues.

V usage is TRBV4-3 and J usage is TRBJ1-5, with D possibly TRBD1 on 5 matching bases. The CDR3 runs to 13 residues. Germline loops: CDR1 LGHNA, CDR2 YSLEER. The germline V and J ends were trimmed by 4 bases and 5 bases, with 9 bases remaining between them. CDR3 nucleotides: TGCGCCAGCAGCCTGACGGGGGATCAGCCCCAGCATTTT. This codes for CASSLTGDQPQHF.

This sequence joins TRBV2 and TRBJ2-7; 7 nucleotides match TRBD1. Trimming removed 4 bases from V and 6 bases from J; junction bases left unmatched: 0. There are 11 residues in the CDR3. CDR1 SNHLY and CDR2 FYNNEI come from the germline V gene. CDR3 in DNA: TGTGCCAGCAGTGGACAGGGCGAGCAGTACTTC. Protein sequence: CASSGQGEQYF.

The chain is built from TRBV6-5 and TRBJ2-3; 9 bases line up with TRBD1. This CDR3 has 14 residues. The germline V gene has CDR1 MNHEY and CDR2 SVGAGI. Trimming removed 4 bases from V and 6 bases from J; junction bases left unmatched: 5. This CDR3 reads CASSLTGGWDTQYF. The CDR3 region has the DNA TGTGCCAGCAGTTTGACAGGGGGATGGGATACGCAGTATTTT.

This chain uses TRBV30 with TRBJ2-3; 8 bases line up with TRBD1. J gave up 3 bases and V 2 bases, and 10 bases lay outside the gene matches. There are 16 residues in the CDR3. In germline, CDR1 is GTSNPN, CDR2 SVGIG (reference sequence). The CDR3 here is CAWSFIRGRGTDTQYF. The CDR3 nucleotides read TGTGCCTGGAGTTTTATCAGGGGGCGAGGGACAGATACGCAGTATTTT.

J is TRBJ2-5 and V is TRBV9, with D possibly TRBD2 on 6 matching bases. V lost 0 bases, J lost 5 bases, and 14 bases lay in between. From germline, CDR1 is SGDLS and CDR2 YYNGEE. The CDR3 length is 15 residues. The CDR3: CASSVVAADTETQYF. CDR3 nucleotides: TGTGCCAGCAGCGTAGTAGCGGCGGACACCGAGACCCAGTACTTC.

This chain connects TRBV7-9 to TRBJ1-2, with a possible D match to TRBD1 (5 bases). CDR3 length: 14 residues. The germline V gene encodes CDR1 SEHNR and CDR2 FQNEAQ (reference sequence). V lost 4 bases and J 4 bases, leaving 13 bases between the germline ends. The DNA of the CDR3 is TGTGCCAGCAGCTCGTTGCGGGACCGCTATGGCTACACCTTC. Amino acids: CASSSLRDRYGYTF. Based on the CDR3 plus reference TRBV7-9 and TRBJ1-2, the full variable domain is DTGVSQNPRHKITKRGQNVTFRCDPISEHNRLYWYRQTLGQGPEFLTYFQNEAQLEKSRLLSDRFSAERPKGSFSTLEIQRTEQGDSAMYLCASSSLRDRYGYTFGSGTRLTVV.

The chain recombines TRBV4-2 with TRBJ2-1; 16 bases are a match to TRBD2. Germline V gene sequence: CDR1 LGHNA, CDR2 YNFKEQ. The CDR3 runs to 15 residues. J gave up 10 bases and V 5 bases, and 5 bases lay outside the gene matches. CDR3 region: CASSIGTSGRDEQFF. As DNA, the CDR3 is TGTGCCAGCAGCATAGGGACTAGCGGGAGGGACGAGCAGTTCTTC.

This clone was detected only once. The genes are TRBV29-1 and TRBJ2-7; 12 nucleotides match TRBD2. In germline, CDR1 is SQVTM, CDR2 ANQGSEA. V shed 5 bases and J 2 bases; nucleotides not matched to a gene: 4. The CDR3 consists of 14 residues. CDR3 protein: CSVHRLAGAYEQYF. DNA of the CDR3: TGCAGCGTTCACCGACTAGCGGGAGCCTACGAGCAGTACTTC.

The chain is built from TRBV14 and TRBJ1-2; D is ambiguous. Germline CDR1 reads SGHDN; CDR2 reads FVKESK. Trimming stripped 5 bases from V and 8 bases from J, with 9 bases between. The length of the CDR3 is 11 residues. The CDR3 loop is CASSSGLGYTF. CDR3 DNA sequence: TGTGCCAGCAGCTCCGGCCTGGGCTACACCTTC.

The chain has TRBV30 and TRBJ2-3, with 12 bases lining up with TRBD1. The V gene's germline CDR1 is GTSNPN and CDR2 SVGIG (reference sequence). Trimming cost V 8 bases and J 5 bases; bases outside gene matches: 5. This CDR3 is 13 amino acids long. The CDR3 sequence is CARDRGRRDTQYF. The CDR3, as DNA: TGTGCCCGGGACAGGGGGCGCCGAGATACGCAGTATTTT. Filled out from reference TRBV30 and TRBJ2-3, the complete variable domain reads SQTIHQWPATLVQPVGSPLSLECTVEGTSNPNLYWYRQAAGRGLQLLFYSVGIGQISSEVPQNLSASRPQDRQFILSSKKLLLSDSGFYLCARDRGRRDTQYFGPGTRLTVL.

The CDR3 DNA is TGTGCCAGCAGATCATACAGGGGGGATAATGAAAAACTGTTTTTT. This codes for CASRSYRGDNEKLFF. This chain joins TRBV6-5 and TRBJ1-4; 8 nucleotides match TRBD1. Looked up from germline, CDR1 is MNHEY and CDR2 is SVGAGI. The CDR3 is made up of 15 amino acids. V was clipped by 6 bases and J by 4 bases; unmatched bases: 7.

The genes are TRBV4-2 and TRBJ2-7; 9 nucleotides match TRBD2. V gave up 1 base and J gave up 3 bases; unmatched junction bases: 13. The CDR3 spans 18 residues. Germline CDR1 is LGHNA and CDR2 is YNFKEQ. The CDR3 DNA is TGTGCCAGCAGCCAAGTCCGGCGGCGGGGGGGAAAAAACTACGAGCAGTACTTC. Encoded protein: CASSQVRRRGGKNYEQYF.

The genes are TRBV27 and TRBJ2-7, with D hard to call. The V end lost 3 bases, the J end lost 3 bases, and 9 bases lay between the germline ends. The CDR3 is made up of 13 amino acids. Germline V CDR1 and CDR2: MNHEY, SMNVEV (reference sequence). The CDR3 region is CASSLVFRYEQYF. The CDR3 nucleotides read TGTGCCAGCAGTTTGGTGTTCCGCTACGAGCAGTACTTC.

This clone was detected only a few times. The chain combines TRBV6-2 or TRBV6-3 with TRBJ2-1, with D maybe TRBD2 (6 bases). CDR1 is MNHEY and CDR2 is SVGEGT in the germline V gene. V was clipped by 5 bases and J by 6 bases, with 11 bases between them. This CDR3 spans 13 amino acids. CDR3 nucleotides: TGTGCCAGCAGTGTCTCACTAGCCAATGAGCAGTTCTTC. Amino acid sequence: CASSVSLANEQFF.

The chain recombines TRBV28 with TRBJ1-6; 7 bases agree with TRBD1. J lost 6 bases, V lost 8 bases, and 4 bases had no gene match. Germline V gene lookup returns CDR1 MDHEN and CDR2 SYDVKM. This CDR3 comprises 13 residues. The CDR3 loop is CASGQDSNSPLHF. In DNA, the CDR3 is TGTGCCAGCGGACAGGATTCTAATTCACCCCTCCACTTT.

The V call is TRBV6-6, the J call TRBJ1-2; D remains ambiguous. Per the germline V gene, CDR1 is MNHNY and CDR2 is SVGAGI (reference sequence). Trimming took off 7 bases at V and 6 bases at J, with 12 bases between the two ends. The CDR3 spans 12 residues. CDR3 sequence (DNA): TGTGCCAGCACCCCCCGTAGGGATGGCTACACCTTC. As protein: CASTPRRDGYTF.

The chain carries TRBV30 and TRBJ1-6, with 8 bases fitting TRBD1. The CDR3 totals 14 residues. The V gene's germline CDR1 is GTSNPN and CDR2 SVGIG (reference sequence). J lost 12 bases, V lost 3 bases, and 10 bases had no gene match. CDR3 protein: CAWRTRTGSLPLHF. The CDR3 DNA is TGTGCCTGGAGGACCCGGACAGGGTCATTACCCCTCCACTTT.

This clone was counted once. J is TRBJ2-2 and V is TRBV25-1; unclear D gene. Germline values: CDR1 MGHDK, CDR2 SYGVNS. Trimming left V 5 bases short and J 5 bases short, with 3 bases between. The CDR3 is made up of 11 amino acids. The CDR3 DNA follows: TGTGCCAGCAGTTCGACCGGGGAGCTGTTTTTT. Translation gives CASSSTGELFF.

V is TRBV5-3 and J is TRBJ1-3; TRBD1 matches at 8 bases. TRBV5-3 is recorded as an ORF, its role being uncertain. This CDR3 spans 17 amino acids. Trimming at V came to 0 bases and at J to 4 bases, leaving 9 bases not matched to a gene. The CDR3 reads CARSLAITGTGGNTIYF. Written as DNA, the CDR3 is TGTGCCAGAAGCTTGGCAATAACGGGGACAGGAGGAAACACCATATATTTT.

This clone was seen just once. The genes are TRBV7-3 and TRBJ2-2; D not resolved. The V gene's germline CDR1 is SGHTA and CDR2 FQGTGA. The V gene lost 5 bases and the J gene lost 4 bases, with 14 bases spanning the gap. The CDR3 contains 15 residues. The CDR3 loop is CASSNKARSTGELFF. In nucleotides, the CDR3 is TGTGCCAGCAGCAATAAGGCCCGTTCCACCGGGGAGCTGTTTTTT.

This clone was seen once. The rearrangement links TRBV5-1 to TRBJ1-6, with 9 bases aligning to TRBD1. Germline-derived CDR1 and CDR2 are SGHRS and YFSETQ. The CDR3 contains 16 residues. J was trimmed by 7 bases and V by 0 bases; bases with no gene match: 5. The CDR3 reads CASSLGPGTGNSPLHF. CDR3 bases: TGCGCCAGCAGCTTGGGACCCGGGACAGGGAATTCACCCCTCCACTTT.